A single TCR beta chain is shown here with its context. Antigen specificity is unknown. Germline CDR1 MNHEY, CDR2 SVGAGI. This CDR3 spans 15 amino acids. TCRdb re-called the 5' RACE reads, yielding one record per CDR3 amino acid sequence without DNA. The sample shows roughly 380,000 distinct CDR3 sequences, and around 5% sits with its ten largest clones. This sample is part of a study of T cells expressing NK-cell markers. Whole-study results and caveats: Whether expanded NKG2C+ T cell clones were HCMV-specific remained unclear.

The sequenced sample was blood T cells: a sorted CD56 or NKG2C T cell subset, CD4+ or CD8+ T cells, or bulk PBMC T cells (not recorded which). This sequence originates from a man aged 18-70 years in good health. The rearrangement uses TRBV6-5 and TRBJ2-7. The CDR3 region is CASSYKRGRSYEQYF.